This T cell receptor beta chain is drawn from a study of early T cells in non-severe SARS-CoV-2 infection. V was pared by 0 bases and J by 3 bases, with 13 bases between. This CDR3 is 15 amino acids long. Germline V CDR1 and CDR2: SGHRS, YFSETQ. This clonotype was recorded once. TCRdb fed the 5' RACE reads into MiXCR, producing one record per CDR3 protein. The data show approximately 66,000 distinct CDR3 sequences, under 15% seen once. V usage is TRBV5-1 and J usage is TRBJ2-7, with D perhaps matching TRBD2 (5 bases). This TCR came from an adult who was a healthcare worker with PCR-confirmed SARS-CoV-2 infection or an uninfected control (not recorded which). The sample comprised whole blood. The DNA of the CDR3 is TGCGCCAGCAGCTTGGGTGGAGGATATAACTACGAGCAGTACTTC. Translating gives CASSLGGGYNYEQYF. Supplemented by reference TRBV5-1 and TRBJ2-7, the full variable domain reads KAGVTQTPRYLIKTRGQQVTLSCSPISGHRSVSWYQQTPGQGLQFLFEYFSETQRNKGNFPGRFSGRQFSNSRSEMNVSTLELGDSALYLCASSLGGGYNYEQYFGPGTRLTVT.